These T cell receptor beta chains were read from a single sample in a study of human T cells and chemical hapten exposure. One entry per CDR3 protein results from TCRdb running MiXCR on the RACE reads. This sample has some 110,000 distinct CDR3 sequences, with approximately 12% found just once. Material: whole blood, obtained in connection with sensitization to the hapten diphenylcyclopropenone (DPC). The origin of the receptors is a woman aged 45-65 years with alopecia areata. Some clones in this sample may be carry-over from other donors' samples. Both conserved end residues are part of each CDR3. D genes are given only for firm matches. The listing skips clone size in some rows; elsewhere it reads once, few, many or a size class.

v_call,clone_size,d_call,j_call,cdr3_aa,cdr3_nt
TRBV6-1,many,.,TRBJ2-4,CASSYRDKNIQYF,TGTGCCAGCAGCTACAGGGATAAAAACATTCAGTACTTC
TRBV4-3,.,TRBD1,TRBJ2-1,CASSPRQGMGQFF,TGCGCCAGCAGCCCCAGACAGGGAATGGGGCAGTTCTTC
TRBV6-5,.,TRBD1,TRBJ2-7,CASGGTGAPTYEQYF,TGTGCCAGCGGGGGGACAGGGGCTCCCACCTACGAGCAGTACTTC
TRBV4-3,.,TRBD2,TRBJ2-7,CASSRGTSGASSYEQYF,TGCGCCAGCAGCCGGGGGACTAGCGGGGCCAGCTCCTACGAGCAGTACTTC
TRBV2,few,.,TRBJ2-2,CASSGQRHTGELFF,TGTGCCAGCAGTGGGCAACGTCACACCGGGGAGCTGTTTTTT
TRBV23-1,few,.,TRBJ2-3,CATPRSTTDTQYF,TGCGCGACCCCGAGATCAACCACAGATACGCAGTATTTT
TRBV27,few,.,TRBJ1-3,CATGRGNTIYF,TGTGCCACGGGAAGGGGGAACACCATATATTTT
TRBV5-5,few,TRBD2,TRBJ2-1,CASIRLAGGGNEQFF,TGTGCCAGCATACGGTTAGCGGGAGGAGGCAATGAGCAGTTCTTC
TRBV2,few,.,TRBJ2-7,CASTATQVIPSYEQYF,TGTGCCAGCACGGCGACTCAGGTGATCCCTTCCTACGAGCAGTACTTC
TRBV5-1,few,.,TRBJ1-6,CASSSYSGGNSPLHF,TGCGCCAGCAGCTCCTACAGCGGCGGGAACTCACCCCTCCACTTT
TRBV28,.,TRBD2,TRBJ2-1,CASSLVLAGAEQFF,TGTGCCAGCAGTTTAGTACTAGCGGGGGCTGAGCAGTTCTTC
TRBV4-1,few,TRBD1,TRBJ2-2,CASSQEQKGTGGTGELFF,TGCGCCAGCAGCCAAGAGCAAAAAGGGACAGGGGGCACCGGGGAGCTGTTTTTT
TRBV6-2/TRBV6-3,.,.,TRBJ2-7,CASSPPQGWNEQYF,TGTGCCAGCAGCCCTCCCCAGGGTTGGAACGAGCAGTACTTC
TRBV18,.,TRBD1,TRBJ1-5,CASSPDRIQPQHF,TGTGCCAGCTCACCGGACAGGATTCAGCCCCAGCATTTT
TRBV7-6,many,.,TRBJ1-1,CASSLQENTEAFF,TGTGCCAGCAGTCTTCAGGAGAACACTGAAGCTTTCTTT
TRBV6-6,.,TRBD1,TRBJ1-3,CASSKTGVLGNTIYF,TGTGCCAGCAGTAAGACAGGGGTGTTAGGAAACACCATATATTTT
TRBV27,.,.,TRBJ2-7,CASSTSIDSSYEQYF,TGTGCCAGCAGCACCTCAATCGACAGTTCCTACGAGCAGTACTTC
TRBV28,.,.,TRBJ2-6,CASSFPPDPKGGANVLTF,TGTGCCAGCAGTTTTCCGCCTGACCCCAAGGGCGGGGCCAACGTCCTGACTTTC
TRBV12-3/TRBV12-4,.,.,TRBJ1-1,CASSLRGSAEAFF,TGTGCCAGCAGTTTGAGGGGGAGCGCTGAAGCTTTCTTT
TRBV19,few,.,TRBJ2-6,CASKSLANVLTF,TGTGCCAGCAAGAGTCTGGCCAACGTCCTGACTTTC
TRBV6-2/TRBV6-3,few,TRBD1,TRBJ2-7,CARDRGFEQYF,TGTGCCAGGGACAGGGGGTTCGAGCAGTACTTC
TRBV18,.,.,TRBJ2-1,CASSPPLRPYNEQFF,TGTGCCAGCTCACCACCGTTGCGTCCTTACAATGAGCAGTTCTTC
TRBV28,once,.,TRBJ2-7,CASSRAYYEQYF,TGTGCCAGCAGCCGGGCCTACTACGAGCAGTACTTC
TRBV19,.,TRBD1,TRBJ2-7,CASRGRTGDYEQYF,TGTGCCAGTAGGGGAAGGACAGGGGACTACGAGCAGTACTTC
TRBV29-1,few,.,TRBJ2-3,CSVFIPGPGTDTQYF,TGCAGCGTTTTTATTCCAGGTCCCGGCACAGATACGCAGTATTTT
TRBV9,few,.,TRBJ2-5,CASNQVPQETQYF,TGTGCCAGCAACCAGGTCCCACAAGAGACCCAGTACTTC
TRBV24-1,.,.,TRBJ2-3,CATSDFLDTQYF,TGTGCCACCAGTGATTTCCTAGATACGCAGTATTTT
TRBV6-6,.,TRBD1,TRBJ1-4,CASSQGDFNEKLFF,TGTGCCAGCAGCCAGGGGGACTTTAATGAAAAACTGTTTTTT